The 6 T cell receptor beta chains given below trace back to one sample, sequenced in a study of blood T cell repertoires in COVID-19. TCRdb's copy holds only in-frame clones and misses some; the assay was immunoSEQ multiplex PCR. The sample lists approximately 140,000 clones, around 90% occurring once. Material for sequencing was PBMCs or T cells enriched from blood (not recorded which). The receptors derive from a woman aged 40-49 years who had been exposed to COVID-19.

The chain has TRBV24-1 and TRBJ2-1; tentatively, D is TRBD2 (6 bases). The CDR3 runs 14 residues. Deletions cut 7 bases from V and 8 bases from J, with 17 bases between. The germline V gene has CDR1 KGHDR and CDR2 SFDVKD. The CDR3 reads CATRRGGSWYEQFF. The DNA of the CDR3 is TGTGCCACCAGGCGGGGAGGCTCTTGGTATGAGCAGTTCTTC.

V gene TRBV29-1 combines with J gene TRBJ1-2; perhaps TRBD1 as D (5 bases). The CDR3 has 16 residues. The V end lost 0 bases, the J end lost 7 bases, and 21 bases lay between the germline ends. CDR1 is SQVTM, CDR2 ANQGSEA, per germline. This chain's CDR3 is CSVEDLLGGVYGGYTF. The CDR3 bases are TGCAGCGTTGAAGATCTTCTTGGGGGGGTTTATGGTGGCTACACCTTC.

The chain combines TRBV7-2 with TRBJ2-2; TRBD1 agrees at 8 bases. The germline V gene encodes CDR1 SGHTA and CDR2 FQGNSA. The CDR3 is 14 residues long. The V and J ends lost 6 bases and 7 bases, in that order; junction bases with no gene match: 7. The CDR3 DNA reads TGTGCCAGCAGTCACAGGGGGTTCGGCGGGGAGCTGTTTTTT. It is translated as CASSHRGFGGELFF.

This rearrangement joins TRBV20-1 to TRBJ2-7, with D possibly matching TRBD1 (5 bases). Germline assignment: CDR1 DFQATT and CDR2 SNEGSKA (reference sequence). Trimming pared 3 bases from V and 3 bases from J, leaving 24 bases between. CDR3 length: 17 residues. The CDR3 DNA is TGCAGTGCTAGTGCCCAAAAGGCTGGGGCTAGTTTCTACGAGCAGTACTTC. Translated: CSASAQKAGASFYEQYF.

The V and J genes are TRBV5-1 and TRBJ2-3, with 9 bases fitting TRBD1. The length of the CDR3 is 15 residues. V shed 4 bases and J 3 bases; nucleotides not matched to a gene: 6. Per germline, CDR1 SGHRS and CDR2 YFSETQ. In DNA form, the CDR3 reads TGCGCCAGCAGCCTAAGGACAGGGGATACAGATACGCAGTATTTT. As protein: CASSLRTGDTDTQYF.

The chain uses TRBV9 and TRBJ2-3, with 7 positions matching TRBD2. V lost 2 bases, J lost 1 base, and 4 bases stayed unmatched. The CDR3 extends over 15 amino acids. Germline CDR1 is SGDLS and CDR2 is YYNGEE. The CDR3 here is CASSVGGLGTDTQYF. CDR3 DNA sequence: TGTGCCAGCAGCGTGGGGGGGTTGGGCACAGATACGCAGTATTTT.